The source of this T cell receptor (beta chain) is a study of CD8 T cells in Susac syndrome. Reverse transcription of about 0.5 to 1 ug RNA used random hexamers. TCRdb re-derived calls from the immunoSEQ multiplex PCR reads in MiXCR, one entry per CDR3 protein. The sample shows 100,000 to 150,000 distinct CDR3 sequences, around 95% of them seen only once. This clonotype was counted once. Its antigen remains unidentified. Study conclusions and caveats: The study identified around fifteen and five Susac-specific public clones in total CD8+ and CD8+ TEMRA repertoires.

CDR1 SGHVS and CDR2 FNYEAQ come from the germline V gene. V lost 4 bases to trimming and J lost 5 bases, with 8 bases between them. The CDR3 runs to 12 residues. Sequenced sample: CD8+ T cells from PBMCs. The sequence was collected from a human donor with Susac syndrome. V gene TRBV7-6 combines with J gene TRBJ2-5; D gene ambiguous. CDR3 sequence (DNA): TGTGCCAGCAGCTCCTCCGAGGAGACCCAGTACTTC. This sequence encodes CASSSSEETQYF.